The following is a T cell receptor (beta chain) sequence with its context. Its cognate antigen is unknown. This entry belongs to a study of cytomegalovirus exposure and HLA in healthy donors. Across the study: An earlier analysis found fewer than 140 million unique TCR beta sequences from about 190 million T cells. Study findings and constraints: In a later analysis, V- and J-gene trimming of beta chains associated with a DCLRE1C missense variant, replicated independently. According to an earlier analysis, most TCR beta V segments yielded productive rearrangements about 87% or about 30% of the time. Specificity of three CMV-associated chains for CMV antigens was verified in vitro.

Germline lookup yields CDR1 MNHEY and CDR2 SVGAGI. The ends lost 4 bases at V and 10 bases at J; junction bases unmatched: 5. The CDR3 is 13 residues long. PCR primers comprised 60 Vbeta and 13 Jbeta primers. Sequenced by immunoSEQ multiplex PCR; TCRdb stores in-frame clones only, minus some. The data show approximately 130,000 clones, with around 80% seen just once and 2.7% held by the top ten. This clonotype was sampled from a man between 50 and 59 years old in good health and CMV-seronegative. Material for sequencing was PBMCs. This chain links TRBV6-5 with TRBJ1-1; 11 positions agree with TRBD1. The CDR3 DNA is TGTGCCAGCAGTTCCCGGGACAGGGGGACAGCTTTCTTT. This codes for CASSSRDRGTAFF.